These 17 T cell receptor beta chains were all obtained from the same sample, sequenced in a study of cytomegalovirus exposure and HLA in healthy donors. It was with 60 Vbeta and 13 Jbeta primers that the PCR ran. The repertoire was sequenced with immunoSEQ multiplex PCR; TCRdb's copy has only in-frame clones and lacks some. The sample has tens of thousands of clones. The specimen was PBMCs. The receptors here all came from a middle-aged man in good health and CMV-seronegative.

The V gene is TRBV5-4, the J gene TRBJ1-3; D might be TRBD1 (5 bases). Germline V gives CDR1 SGHNT, CDR2 YYREEE (reference sequence). This CDR3 is 15 amino acids long. Trimming cost V 3 bases and J 0 bases, with 10 bases left between them. The DNA of the CDR3 is TGTGCCAGCAGCTGGGGCAAGAGCTCTGGAAACACCATATATTTT. This translates into CASSWGKSSGNTIYF.

The chain links TRBV4-2 to TRBJ1-5, with D possibly matching TRBD1 (5 bases). The germline CDR1 and CDR2 sequences are LGHNA and YNFKEQ. V lost 4 bases, J lost 7 bases, and 20 bases lay in between. This CDR3 is 16 amino acids long. CDR3 protein: CASSPSVGQRLQPQHF. The DNA for the CDR3 is TGTGCCAGCAGCCCCTCTGTGGGGCAGCGTCTCCAGCCCCAGCATTTT.

V and J are TRBV19 and TRBJ1-6; 9 bases match TRBD1. CDR3 length equals 14 residues. V lost 5 bases to trimming and J lost 10 bases; unmatched junction nucleotides: 6. In germline, CDR1 is LNHDA, CDR2 SQIVND (reference sequence). The CDR3 bases are TGTGCCAGTAGTCCCGGACAGGGGAAGTCACCCCTCCACTTT. It encodes CASSPGQGKSPLHF.

This sequence joins TRBV6-5 and TRBJ1-1; D gene unclear. The CDR3 is 13 amino acids. Germline V gives CDR1 MNHEY, CDR2 SVGAGI. Deletions cut 0 bases from V and 4 bases from J, with 6 bases between. CDR3 sequence reads: CASSYSRGTEAFF. In DNA, the CDR3 is TGTGCCAGCAGTTACTCGAGAGGCACTGAAGCTTTCTTT.

The V gene is TRBV14, the J gene TRBJ1-2; D is possibly TRBD1 (5 bases). This CDR3 has 16 amino acids. CDR1 SGHDN and CDR2 FVKESK come from the germline V gene. With 0 bases removed from V and 5 bases from J, the gap between germline ends came to 16 bases. CDR3 loop: CASSQDLWTFNYGYTF. The CDR3 bases are TGTGCCAGCAGCCAAGATCTATGGACATTTAATTATGGCTACACCTTC.

The chain joins TRBV30 to TRBJ2-7, with D possibly being TRBD2 (6 bases). The germline CDR1 and CDR2 sequences are GTSNPN and SVGIG (reference sequence). The CDR3 is made up of 15 amino acids. V was pared by 5 bases and J by 2 bases, with 19 bases between. The CDR3 bases are TGTGCCTGGGGTACGGGGGATCCAATGACCTACGAGCAGTACTTC. Its translation: CAWGTGDPMTYEQYF.

Notes on this clone: Its ends do not fully match the called genes, so a read error is possible. The chain employs TRBV11-2 and TRBJ1-2; no clear D. Germline CDR1 reads SGHAT; CDR2 reads FQNNGV. The CDR3 has 13 amino acids. This CDR3 is CAGSRESGYGYTF. The CDR3 DNA is TGTGCCGGCAGTCGAGAGTCCGGCTATGGCTACACCTTC. Full variable domain (missing parts from reference TRBV11-2 and TRBJ1-2): EAGVAQSPRYKIIEKRQSVAFWCNPISGHATLYWYQQILGQGPKLLIQFQNNGVVDDSQLPKDRFSAERLKGVDSTLKIQPAKLEDSAVYLCAGSRESGYGYTFGSGTRLTVV.

This rearrangement joins TRBV5-8 to TRBJ2-5; no definite D call. Germline lookup yields CDR1 SGHTS and CDR2 YDEGEE. CDR3 length: 14 residues. The V and J ends lost 3 bases and 5 bases respectively, with 14 bases between them. In DNA, the CDR3 is TGTGCCAGCAGCTCCCCAGGTGCCCAGGAGACCCAGTACTTC. It specifies CASSSPGAQETQYF. Together with reference TRBV5-8 and TRBJ2-5, the CDR3 gives the full variable domain: EAGVTQSPTHLIKTRGQQATLRCSPISGHTSVYWYQQALGLGLQFLLWYDEGEERNRGNFPPRFSGRQFPNYSSELNVNALELEDSALYLCASSSPGAQETQYFGPGTRLLVL.

The V call is TRBV6-1, the J call TRBJ2-5; a possible D gene is TRBD1 (5 bases). The DNA end lines up better with TRBJ2-7; the J call may be wrong. The length of the CDR3 is 14 residues. Germline CDR1 is MNHNS and CDR2 is SASEGT. The CDR3 region has the DNA TGTGCCAGCAGTGACCCAGGGTTCTCCTACGAGCAGTACTTC. It encodes CASSDPGFSYEQYF.

This chain uses TRBV6-6 with TRBJ1-5; maybe TRBD1 (5 bases). From germline, CDR1 is MNHNY and CDR2 SVGAGI (reference sequence). The CDR3 sequence is 14 residues long. V was clipped by 3 bases and J by 4 bases, with 10 bases between them. CDR3 loop: CASSYPGDNQPQHF. DNA for the CDR3: TGTGCCAGCAGTTATCCGGGGGATAATCAGCCCCAGCATTTT.

The rearrangement uses TRBV5-8 and TRBJ1-5, with D maybe TRBD1 (6 bases). Looked up from germline, CDR1 is SGHTS and CDR2 is YDEGEE. V dropped 4 bases and J dropped 7 bases, with 15 bases sitting between them. The CDR3 contains 14 residues. CDR3 DNA: TGTGCCAGCAGCCCGCGACAGGTGCGGCAGCCCCAGCATTTT. Encoded protein: CASSPRQVRQPQHF. Looking up the rest from reference TRBV5-8 and TRBJ1-5 gives the full variable domain: EAGVTQSPTHLIKTRGQQATLRCSPISGHTSVYWYQQALGLGLQFLLWYDEGEERNRGNFPPRFSGRQFPNYSSELNVNALELEDSALYLCASSPRQVRQPQHFGDGTRLSIL.

V usage is TRBV10-3 and J usage is TRBJ2-7; 9 bases fit TRBD1. CDR3 length equals 14 residues. Germline loops: CDR1 ENHRY, CDR2 SYGVKD. Germline trimming cut 6 bases from V and 2 bases from J; bases unmatched to any gene: 5. As DNA, the CDR3 is TGTGCCATCAGGCCGGGACAGGGAGCCTACGAGCAGTACTTC. Its protein is CAIRPGQGAYEQYF.

The genes are TRBV18 and TRBJ1-5; 9 bases align to TRBD1. CDR1 KGHSH and CDR2 LQKENI come from the germline V gene. The CDR3 has 15 residues. Trimming cost V 4 bases and J 4 bases; bases outside gene matches: 5. The CDR3 sequence: CASSRTGTGNQPQHF. The CDR3 coding sequence is TGTGCCAGCTCACGTACCGGGACAGGGAATCAGCCCCAGCATTTT. Based on the CDR3 plus reference TRBV18 and TRBJ1-5, the full variable domain is NAGVMQNPRHLVRRRGQEARLRCSPMKGHSHVYWYRQLPEEGLKFMVYLQKENIIDESGMPKERFSAEFPKEGPSILRIQQVVRGDSAAYFCASSRTGTGNQPQHFGDGTRLSIL.

The chain uses TRBV7-2 and TRBJ1-1; D ambiguous. Trimming cost V 5 bases and J 7 bases, with 17 bases left between them. CDR3 length equals 14 residues. Germline CDR1 reads SGHTA; CDR2 reads FQGNSA. CDR3 residues: CASSLVRELNEAFF. In nucleotides, the CDR3 is TGTGCCAGCAGCCTTGTTCGGGAGCTAAATGAAGCTTTCTTT.

The chain has TRBV6-1 and TRBJ1-5; D unresolved. Germline loops: CDR1 MNHNS, CDR2 SASEGT. The CDR3 has 14 residues. V was pared by 6 bases and J by 4 bases, with 13 bases between. The CDR3 nucleotides read TGTGCCAGCAGCCACCCTATAGTTAATCAGCCCCAGCATTTT. It codes for CASSHPIVNQPQHF.

The chain has TRBV28 and TRBJ2-7, with a tentative D call TRBD1 (5 bases). Germline CDR1 and CDR2: MDHEN and SYDVKM. V lost 7 bases and J lost 3, with 16 bases in between. The length of the CDR3 is 14 residues. CDR3 in amino acids: CASIKPGQGYEQYF. DNA of the CDR3: TGTGCCAGCATCAAACCAGGGCAGGGCTACGAGCAGTACTTC.

The chain is built from TRBV15 and TRBJ2-7; D is possibly TRBD1 (6 bases). Between the trimmed V and J ends, which lost 1 base and 7 bases, there was a span of 20 bases. The V gene's germline CDR1 is LNHNV and CDR2 YYDKDF (reference sequence). CDR3 length: 16 amino acids. CDR3 loop: CATSRGLRGAEQEQYF. The CDR3 DNA sequence: TGTGCCACCAGCAGAGGACTCAGGGGTGCGGAGCAGGAGCAGTACTTC.